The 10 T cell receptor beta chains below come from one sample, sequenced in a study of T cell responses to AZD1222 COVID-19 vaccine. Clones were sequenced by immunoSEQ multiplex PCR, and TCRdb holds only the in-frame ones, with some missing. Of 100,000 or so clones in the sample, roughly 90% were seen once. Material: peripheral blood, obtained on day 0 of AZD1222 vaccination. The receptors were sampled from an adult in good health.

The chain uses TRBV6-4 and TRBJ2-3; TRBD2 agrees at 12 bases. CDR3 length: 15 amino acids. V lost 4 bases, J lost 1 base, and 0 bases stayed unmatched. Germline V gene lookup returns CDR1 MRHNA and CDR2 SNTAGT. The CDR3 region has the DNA TGTGCCAGCAGTGGGACTAGCGGGGGCACAGATACGCAGTATTTT. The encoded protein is CASSGTSGGTDTQYF.

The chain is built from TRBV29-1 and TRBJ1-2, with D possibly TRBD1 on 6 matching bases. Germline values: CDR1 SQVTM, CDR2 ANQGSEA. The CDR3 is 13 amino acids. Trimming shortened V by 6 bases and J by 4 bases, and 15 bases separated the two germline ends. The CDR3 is CSVLEDSSYGYTF. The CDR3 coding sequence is TGCAGCGTGTTAGAGGACAGCTCCTATGGCTACACCTTC.

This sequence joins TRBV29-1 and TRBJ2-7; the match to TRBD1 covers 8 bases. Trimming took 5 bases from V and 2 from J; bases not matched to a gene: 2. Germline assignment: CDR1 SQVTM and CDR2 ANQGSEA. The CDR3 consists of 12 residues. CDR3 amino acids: CSVLQGAYEQYF. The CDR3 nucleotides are TGCAGCGTTCTACAGGGGGCCTACGAGCAGTACTTC.

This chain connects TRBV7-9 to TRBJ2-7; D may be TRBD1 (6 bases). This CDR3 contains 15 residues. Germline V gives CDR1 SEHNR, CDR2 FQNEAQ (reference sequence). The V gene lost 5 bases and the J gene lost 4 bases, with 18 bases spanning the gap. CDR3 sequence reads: CASSHWGRKEYEQYF. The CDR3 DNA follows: TGTGCCAGCAGCCACTGGGGGCGAAAGGAATACGAGCAGTACTTC.

This CDR3 reads CASTSRERDSSEAFF. The CDR3 region has the DNA TGTGCCAGCACCTCCCGGGAGAGGGACAGTTCTGAAGCTTTCTTT. V and J are TRBV28 and TRBJ1-1, with 7 bases matching TRBD1. The V and J ends lost 7 bases and 6 bases, in that order; junction bases with no gene match: 14. CDR1 MDHEN and CDR2 SYDVKM come from the germline V gene. The CDR3 spans 15 residues.

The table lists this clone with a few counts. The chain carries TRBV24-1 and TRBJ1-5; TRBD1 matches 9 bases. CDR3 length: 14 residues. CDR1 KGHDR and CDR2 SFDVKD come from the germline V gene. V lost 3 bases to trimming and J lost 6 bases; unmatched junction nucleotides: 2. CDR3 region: CATSDRTGVQPQHF. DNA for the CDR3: TGTGCCACCAGTGATAGGACAGGGGTTCAGCCCCAGCATTTT.

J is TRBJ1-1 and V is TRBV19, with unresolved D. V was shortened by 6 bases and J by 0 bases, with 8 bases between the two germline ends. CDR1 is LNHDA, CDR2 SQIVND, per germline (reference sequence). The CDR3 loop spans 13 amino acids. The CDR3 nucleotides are TGTGCCAGTAGCTATCTTCTGAACACTGAAGCTTTCTTT. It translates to CASSYLLNTEAFF.

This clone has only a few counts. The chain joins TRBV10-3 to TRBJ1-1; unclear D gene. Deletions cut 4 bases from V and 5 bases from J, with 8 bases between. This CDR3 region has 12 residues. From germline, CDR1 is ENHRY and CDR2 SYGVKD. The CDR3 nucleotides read TGTGCCATCAGTGTGTCGAGGACTGAAGCTTTCTTT. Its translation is CAISVSRTEAFF.

The CDR3: CATSSRQETRDGYTF. Written as DNA, the CDR3 is TGTGCCACCAGCAGCAGACAGGAGACTAGAGATGGCTACACCTTC. The rearrangement uses TRBV15 and TRBJ1-2; a weak D match, TRBD1 (6 bases). V was pared by 3 bases and J by 6 bases, with 17 bases between. The CDR3 contains 15 residues. The V gene's germline CDR1 is LNHNV and CDR2 YYDKDF (reference sequence).

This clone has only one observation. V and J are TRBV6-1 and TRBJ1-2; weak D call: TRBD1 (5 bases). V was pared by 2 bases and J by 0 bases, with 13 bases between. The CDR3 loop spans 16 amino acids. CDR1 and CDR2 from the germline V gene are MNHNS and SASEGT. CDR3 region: CASSEQTGLTNYGYTF. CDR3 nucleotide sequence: TGTGCCAGCAGTGAACAAACAGGTTTGACTAACTATGGCTACACCTTC.